Listed below are T cell receptor beta chains from one sample, sequenced in a study of blood T cell repertoires in COVID-19. Sequencing was performed with immunoSEQ multiplex PCR; in TCRdb, only in-frame clones are kept and a portion is missing. Among approximately 68,000 clones listed, more than 75% were seen once. Specimen: peripheral blood. All receptors derive from a man in his 70s with active or convalescent COVID-19. CDR3s include the opening cysteine and the closing phenylalanine or tryptophan. D genes are given only for firm matches. Clone sizes are given selectively: once, few, many, or a class where the clone is expanded.

abundance	v_gene	j_gene	d_gene	CDR3aa	CDR3nt
-	TRBV6-5	TRBJ2-7	TRBD1	CASSSVGQGIYEQYF	TGTGCCAGCAGTTCGGTGGGACAGGGCATCTACGAGCAGTACTTC
-	TRBV9	TRBJ2-7	-	CASSPTGTRPYEQYF	TGTGCCAGCAGCCCGACCGGGACAAGACCCTACGAGCAGTACTTC
-	TRBV6-2/TRBV6-3	TRBJ1-5	-	CASSDYSNQPQHF	TGTGCCAGCAGCGACTATAGCAATCAGCCCCAGCATTTT
-	TRBV11-3	TRBJ2-3	-	CASSPKSSADTQYF	TGTGCCAGCAGCCCGAAATCGTCAGCAGATACGCAGTATTTT
once	TRBV19	TRBJ2-1	TRBD1	CASRRDRGPYNEQFF	TGTGCCAGTAGAAGGGACAGGGGGCCTTACAATGAGCAGTTCTTC
-	TRBV24-1	TRBJ2-3	-	CATSGRPSTDTQYF	TGTGCCACCTCAGGCAGGCCAAGCACAGATACGCAGTATTTT
-	TRBV11-2	TRBJ2-2	-	CASSPSSANTGELFF	TGTGCCAGCAGCCCCTCGTCTGCGAACACCGGGGAGCTGTTTTTT
-	TRBV5-1	TRBJ2-1	-	CASSPQGLVSYNEQFF	TGCGCCAGCAGCCCCCAGGGACTGGTCTCCTACAATGAGCAGTTCTTC
-	TRBV3-1/TRBV3-2	TRBJ1-6	-	CASSPNWAGDNSPLHF	TGTGCCAGCAGCCCCAATTGGGCAGGGGATAATTCACCCCTCCACTTT
-	TRBV7-2	TRBJ2-5	TRBD1	CASSLSGQGETQYF	TGTGCCAGCAGCTTATCTGGACAGGGAGAGACCCAGTACTTC
-	TRBV28	TRBJ1-5	TRBD1	CASSPTTGGLQPQHF	TGTGCCAGCAGTCCCACAACAGGGGGCCTTCAGCCCCAGCATTTT
few	TRBV6-1	TRBJ2-2	TRBD2	CASSERETGELFF	TGTGCCAGCAGTGAGCGGGAGACCGGGGAGCTGTTTTTT
-	TRBV15	TRBJ2-1	TRBD2	CATSRDPTSGIRNEQFF	TGTGCCACCAGCAGGGACCCGACTAGCGGGATTCGTAATGAGCAGTTCTTC
-	TRBV10-3	TRBJ1-1	-	CAISENKGGTEAFF	TGTGCCATCAGCGAGAATAAAGGGGGAACTGAAGCTTTCTTT
few	TRBV4-3	TRBJ2-2	-	CASSQEAGRTGELFF	TGCGCCAGCAGCCAAGAGGCAGGTCGGACCGGGGAGCTGTTTTTT
once	TRBV18	TRBJ2-5	-	CASSPPAQSGTQYF	TGTGCCAGCTCACCACCGGCACAGTCAGGGACCCAGTACTTC
-	TRBV5-4	TRBJ2-2	TRBD2	CASSSPGLAGNTGELFF	TGTGCCAGCAGCTCCCCGGGACTAGCGGGGAACACCGGGGAGCTGTTTTTT
-	TRBV20-1	TRBJ1-4	-	CSASDLATNEKLFF	TGCAGTGCTAGTGATCTTGCAACTAATGAAAAACTGTTTTTT
-	TRBV18	TRBJ1-5	TRBD1	CASSSQGASNQPQHF	TGTGCCAGCTCATCACAGGGGGCCAGCAATCAGCCCCAGCATTTT
-	TRBV24-1	TRBJ1-1	-	CATSDPMNTEAFF	TGTGCCACCAGTGATCCCATGAACACTGAAGCTTTCTTT
-	TRBV3-1/TRBV3-2	TRBJ1-4	-	CASSQAREKLFF	TGTGCCAGCAGCCAAGCTCGGGAAAAACTGTTTTTT
-	TRBV2	TRBJ1-2	-	CASSEVVFITNYGYTF	TGTGCCAGCAGTGAAGTAGTTTTTATAACTAACTATGGCTACACCTTC
-	TRBV30	TRBJ2-7	TRBD2	CAWSMGGFPYEQYF	TGTGCCTGGAGCATGGGAGGGTTTCCCTACGAGCAGTACTTC
-	TRBV4-2	TRBJ1-4	-	CASSQEGGANEKLFF	TGTGCCAGCAGCCAAGAAGGGGGAGCTAATGAAAAACTGTTTTTT
-	TRBV6-2/TRBV6-3	TRBJ1-1	TRBD1	CASSQSTQGARNTEAFF	TGTGCCAGCAGTCAATCGACTCAGGGGGCGAGGAACACTGAAGCTTTCTTT
-	TRBV5-1	TRBJ1-1	-	CASSLGGGLSNTEAFF	TGCGCCAGCAGCTTGGGTGGAGGGCTTTCGAACACTGAAGCTTTCTTT
-	TRBV10-3	TRBJ2-3	-	CAISGRRDTDTQYF	TGTGCCATCTCCGGCAGGAGGGACACAGATACGCAGTATTTT
-	TRBV7-6	TRBJ1-3	TRBD1	CASSPGGQFYSGNTIYF	TGTGCCAGCAGTCCAGGGGGACAGTTCTACTCTGGAAACACCATATATTTT
-	TRBV27	TRBJ2-7	-	CASRVTMRGSYEQYF	TGTGCCAGCAGGGTGACAATGCGGGGCTCCTACGAGCAGTACTTC
-	TRBV19	TRBJ1-5	TRBD1	CASSIDLYGQGARSQPQHF	TGTGCCAGTAGTATAGATCTATATGGGCAGGGGGCGAGAAGTCAGCCCCAGCATTTT
-	TRBV19	TRBJ1-5	TRBD1	CASRPGTGGLQPQHF	TGTGCCAGTAGGCCCGGGACAGGGGGTCTTCAGCCCCAGCATTTT
-	TRBV10-3	TRBJ1-5	-	CAIRTPLGPQHF	TGTGCCATCAGGACTCCCTTAGGGCCCCAGCATTTT
-	TRBV7-2	TRBJ2-1	TRBD2	CASSRVAGGPNEQFF	TGTGCCAGCAGCCGGGTAGCGGGAGGGCCAAATGAGCAGTTCTTC
-	TRBV11-3	TRBJ2-2	-	CASSFRGSNTGELFF	TGTGCCAGCAGCTTTCGGGGATCGAACACCGGGGAGCTGTTTTTT
-	TRBV6-5	TRBJ1-4	TRBD1	CASRPPGQGNEKLFF	TGTGCCAGCAGGCCGCCGGGACAGGGAAACGAAAAACTGTTTTTT
many	TRBV15	TRBJ1-4	TRBD1	CATRRKDRGFEKLFF	TGTGCCACCAGAAGAAAGGACAGGGGATTCGAAAAACTGTTTTTT
-	TRBV11-3	TRBJ2-5	TRBD2	CASSPTGGALETQYF	TGTGCCAGCAGCCCGACGGGGGGAGCCTTAGAGACCCAGTACTTC
-	TRBV7-3	TRBJ1-6	TRBD1	CASSSGQGLKSPLHF	TGTGCCAGCAGCTCGGGACAGGGATTAAAATCACCCCTCCACTTT
-	TRBV5-1	TRBJ2-2	TRBD2	CASSGGRGTGELFF	TGCGCCAGCAGTGGCGGGAGAGGTACCGGGGAGCTGTTTTTT
-	TRBV19	TRBJ1-5	TRBD1	CASRQGVWDQPQHF	TGTGCCAGCCGACAGGGGGTTTGGGATCAGCCCCAGCATTTT
-	TRBV5-1	TRBJ1-1	TRBD1	CASSSGQGGLEAFF	TGCGCCAGCAGCTCGGGACAGGGGGGATTGGAAGCTTTCTTT
-	TRBV19	TRBJ2-3	TRBD1	CASSTGTAHRDTQYF	TGTGCCAGTAGTACTGGGACAGCTCACAGGGATACGCAGTATTTT
-	TRBV18	TRBJ1-1	-	CASSASRGDTEAFF	TGTGCCAGCTCAGCCTCTCGGGGAGACACTGAAGCTTTCTTT
once	TRBV19	TRBJ1-4	-	CASKLVAREKLFF	TGTGCCAGTAAATTGGTCGCGAGGGAAAAACTGTTTTTT
-	TRBV4-1	TRBJ2-1	-	CASSRTASSGKSYNEQFF	TGCGCCAGCAGTAGAACTGCCTCATCGGGGAAGTCCTACAATGAGCAGTTCTTC
-	TRBV5-8	TRBJ1-5	TRBD1	CASSYNDRESPQHF	TGTGCCAGCAGTTATAATGACAGGGAGTCGCCCCAGCATTTT
once	TRBV5-4	TRBJ2-1	-	CASSLEAARPYNEQFF	TGTGCCAGCAGCTTGGAGGCGGCGCGGCCGTACAATGAGCAGTTCTTC
-	TRBV30	TRBJ1-6	-	CAWSGQSYNSPLHF	TGTGCCTGGAGTGGACAGAGCTATAATTCACCCCTCCACTTT
-	TRBV7-3	TRBJ2-1	TRBD2	CASSRLGLAGSPSYNEQFF	TGTGCCAGCAGCCGACTCGGACTAGCGGGTTCACCCTCCTACAATGAGCAGTTCTTC
-	TRBV12-5	TRBJ1-1	TRBD1	CASAEAGGNTEAFF	TGTGCTAGTGCCGAGGCAGGGGGTAATACTGAAGCTTTCTTT
-	TRBV24-1	TRBJ2-2	-	CATSVQGMGTGELFF	TGTGCCACCAGTGTTCAGGGTATGGGCACCGGGGAGCTGTTTTTT
once	TRBV28	TRBJ1-4	TRBD1	CASSLTGVSEKLFF	TGTGCCAGCAGTTTGACAGGGGTTAGTGAAAAACTGTTTTTT
-	TRBV6-2/TRBV6-3	TRBJ1-1	TRBD1	CASSLTGGFDNTEAFF	TGTGCCAGCAGTTTGACAGGGGGCTTTGACAACACTGAAGCTTTCTTT
-	TRBV5-8	TRBJ1-2	-	CASSLVRNGYTF	TGTGCCAGCAGCTTGGTGCGAAATGGCTACACCTTC
-	TRBV11-2	TRBJ2-7	TRBD2	CASSLTSGMAYEQYF	TGTGCCAGCAGCTTAACTAGCGGGATGGCCTACGAGCAGTACTTC